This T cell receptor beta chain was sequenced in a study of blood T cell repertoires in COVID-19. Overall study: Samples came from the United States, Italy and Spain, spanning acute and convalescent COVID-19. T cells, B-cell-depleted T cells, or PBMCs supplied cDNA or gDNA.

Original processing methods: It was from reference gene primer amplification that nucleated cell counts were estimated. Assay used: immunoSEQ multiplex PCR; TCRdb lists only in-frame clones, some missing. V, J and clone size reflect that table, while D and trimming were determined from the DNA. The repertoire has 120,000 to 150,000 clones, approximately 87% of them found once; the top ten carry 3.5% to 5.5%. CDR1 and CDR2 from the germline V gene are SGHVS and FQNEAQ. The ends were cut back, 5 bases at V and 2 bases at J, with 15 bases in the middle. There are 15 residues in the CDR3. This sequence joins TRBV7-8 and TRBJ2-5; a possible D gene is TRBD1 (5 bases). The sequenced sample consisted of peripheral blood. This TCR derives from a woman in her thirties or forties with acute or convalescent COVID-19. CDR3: CASSISQGRQETQYF. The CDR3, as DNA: TGTGCCAGCAGCATTTCGCAGGGTCGTCAAGAGACCCAGTACTTC.